These T cell receptor beta chains were read from a single sample in a study of beta chain features in type 1 diabetes. Clones were sequenced by immunoSEQ multiplex PCR, and TCRdb holds only the in-frame ones, with some missing. The sample yields 200,000 to 300,000 clones, around 21% seen once. Sequenced: naive CD4+ T cells from blood. Source of these receptors: a woman between 40 and 50 years old with type 1 diabetes. CDR3s include the opening cysteine and the closing phenylalanine or tryptophan. D genes are given only for firm matches. Part of the rows lack a size; the others show once, few, many or a class for expanded clones.

d_call clone_size j_call cdr3_length v_call cdr3_aa cdr3_nt
TRBD1 few TRBJ2-6 15 TRBV2 CASSGQGSGANVLTF TGTGCCAGCAGCGGACAGGGTTCTGGGGCCAACGTCCTGACTTTC
. . TRBJ2-6 14 TRBV14 CASSQQGGANVLTF TGTGCCAGCAGCCAGCAGGGGGGGGCCAACGTCCTGACTTTC
TRBD2 few TRBJ2-5 16 TRBV7-2 CASSFRSLAGRETQYF TGTGCCAGCAGCTTCCGGTCACTAGCGGGGCGTGAGACCCAGTACTTC
TRBD1 few TRBJ2-5 12 TRBV29-1 CSSWDSQETQYF TGCAGCTCCTGGGACAGCCAAGAGACCCAGTACTTC
. few TRBJ1-2 13 TRBV15 CATSFRVSNGYTF TGTGCCACCAGCTTTCGGGTCTCCAATGGCTACACCTTC
. . TRBJ1-2 14 TRBV27 CASSLAGSNYGYTF TGTGCCAGCAGTTTGGCAGGGTCTAACTATGGCTACACCTTC
. few TRBJ2-5 13 TRBV27 CASSLASRETQYF TGTGCCAGCAGTTTGGCGAGCAGGGAGACCCAGTACTTC
. few TRBJ1-2 13 TRBV5-6 CASSPQVDYGYTF TGTGCCAGCAGCCCACAGGTGGACTATGGCTACACCTTC
TRBD1 few TRBJ1-5 14 TRBV29-1 CSVLGQGGGQPQHF TGCAGCGTACTAGGACAGGGAGGAGGGCAGCCCCAGCATTTT
TRBD2 . TRBJ2-5 15 TRBV7-2 CASSLVGGGGETQYF TGTGCCAGCAGCTTAGTTGGCGGGGGGGGAGAGACCCAGTACTTC
TRBD1 . TRBJ2-2 15 TRBV28 CASSPRDRHTGELFF TGTGCCAGCAGTCCTCGGGACAGACACACCGGGGAGCTGTTTTTT
. . TRBJ2-1 12 TRBV5-1 CASSLPGNEQFF TGCGCCAGCAGCTTGCCCGGCAATGAGCAGTTCTTC
. few TRBJ2-2 12 TRBV28 CASSLGSGELFF TGTGCCAGCAGTCTCGGGTCCGGGGAGCTGTTTTTT
. . TRBJ1-1 14 TRBV18 CASSPSPVGTEAFF TGTGCCAGCTCACCTTCTCCCGTCGGGACTGAAGCTTTCTTT